The source of this TCR beta chain is a study of regulatory T cells in long-lasting Graves disease. Study results and caveats: With persistent disease, TRBV28, TRBJ1-2 and TRBJ2-5 were the favored segments.

This clonotype turned up a few times. Its antigen is currently unknown. Regarding time point: newly diagnosed GD, antithyroid drugs for less than 3 months. The TCR library used RNA extracted from PBMCs. According to the study, TCR beta libraries were built with iRepertoire HTBI primers and CDR3-region Arm-PCR. From the multiplex PCR reads, TCRdb called clonotypes with MiXCR, one entry per CDR3 protein. Among over 400,000 distinct CDR3 sequences, around 15% were seen once, and the ten largest hold about a sixth. Germline CDR1 reads DFQATT; CDR2 reads SNEGSKA (reference sequence). This CDR3 is 13 amino acids long. V lost 3 bases, J lost 4 bases, and 13 bases lay in between. These records were also assigned to another study, of T cells in Graves' hyperthyroidism and ophthalmopathy.

The specimen was peripheral blood mononuclear cells (PBMCs), collected at new diagnosis, from a patient treated with antithyroid drugs. The source is a woman between 50 and 59 years old with Graves disease. The chain uses TRBV20-1 and TRBJ2-7; maybe TRBD2 (6 bases). CDR3 DNA sequence: TGCAGTGCTAGTTCCGGGGGTGGTTACGAGCAGTACTTC. Protein: CSASSGGGYEQYF.